The clone carrying this T cell receptor (beta chain) was seen only once. What it binds is unknown. This specimen belongs to a study of shared clonotypes between healthy human individuals. Study-level information: Per donor, three plates held CD4 naive cells, three held CD4 memory, two held CD8 naive and one held CD8 memory. Study results and caveats: Sampling included only blood; tissue repertoires likely differ.

Researchers partitioned CD4+ cells into CD45RA+ naive and CD45RA-negative memory subsets. CDR3 size: 16 residues. V gave up 2 bases and J gave up 3 bases, with 17 bases separating them. From germline, CDR1 is SGHDT and CDR2 YYEEEE. Generated by immunoSEQ multiplex PCR, the TCRdb table keeps only in-frame clones and is missing some. Of about 1 million clones detected, approximately 70% appear once; the ten largest clones hold around 1.5%. Material for sequencing was memory CD4+ T cells sorted from blood. The sample's subset: CD45RA-negative fraction. V and J are TRBV5-6 and TRBJ1-2; a possible D gene is TRBD1 (5 bases). The origin of this receptor is a man between 18 and 29 years old in good health. CDR3 DNA: TGTGCCAGCAGCTTTGCAGGGAGAGGGGCGGACTATGGCTACACCTTC. Translated: CASSFAGRGADYGYTF.